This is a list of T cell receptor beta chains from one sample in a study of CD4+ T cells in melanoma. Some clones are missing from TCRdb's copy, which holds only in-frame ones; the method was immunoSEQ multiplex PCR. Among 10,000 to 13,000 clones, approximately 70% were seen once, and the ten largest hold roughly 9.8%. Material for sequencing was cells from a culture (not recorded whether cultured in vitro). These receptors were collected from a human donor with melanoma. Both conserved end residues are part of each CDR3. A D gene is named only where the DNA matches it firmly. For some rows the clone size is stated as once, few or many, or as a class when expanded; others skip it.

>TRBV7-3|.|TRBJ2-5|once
CASSLWGSGPETQYF
TGTGCCAGCAGCTTATGGGGCAGCGGTCCCGAGACCCAGTACTTC
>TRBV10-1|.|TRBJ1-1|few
CASSDRYGAFF
TGCGCCAGCAGTGACCGGTATGGAGCTTTCTTT
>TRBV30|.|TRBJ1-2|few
CAWEGDRYGYTF
TGTGCCTGGGAAGGGGATCGGTATGGCTACACCTTC
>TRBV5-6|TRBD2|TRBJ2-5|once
CASSRLAAKETQYF
TGTGCCAGCAGCCGACTAGCGGCTAAAGAGACCCAGTACTTC
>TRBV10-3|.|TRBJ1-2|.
CAISWTDSYGYTF
TGTGCCATCAGCTGGACGGATTCCTATGGCTACACCTTC
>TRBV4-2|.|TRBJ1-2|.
CASSQGGRGYTF
TGTGCCAGCAGCCAAGGCGGGCGTGGCTACACCTTC
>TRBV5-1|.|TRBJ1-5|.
CASTPSPGGDQPQHF
TGCGCCAGCACCCCTTCCCCAGGCGGAGATCAGCCCCAGCATTTT
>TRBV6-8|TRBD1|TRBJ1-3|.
CASSSGDRGPGNTIYF
TGTGCCAGCAGCTCCGGAGACAGGGGGCCCGGAAACACCATATATTTT
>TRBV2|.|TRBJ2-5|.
CASGGNTQYF
TGTGCCAGCGGGGGGAATACCCAGTACTTC
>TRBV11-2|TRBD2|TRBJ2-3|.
CASSLGLAGLTDTQYF
TGTGCCAGCAGCTTAGGCCTAGCGGGGCTCACGGATACGCAGTATTTT
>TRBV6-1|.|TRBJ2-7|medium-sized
CASSEGYEQYF
TGTGCCAGCAGTGAAGGGTACGAGCAGTACTTC
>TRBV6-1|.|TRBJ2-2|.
CASSPSRSGELFF
TGTGCCAGCAGTCCGAGTCGGTCCGGGGAGCTGTTTTTT
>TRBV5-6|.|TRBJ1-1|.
CASSLQGFVIEAFF
TGTGCCAGCAGCTTGCAGGGCTTCGTTATCGAAGCTTTCTTT
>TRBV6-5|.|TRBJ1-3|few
CASRMGVSGNTIYF
TGTGCCAGCAGAATGGGGGTGTCTGGAAACACCATATATTTT
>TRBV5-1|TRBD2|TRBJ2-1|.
CASSLRSSGDNEQFF
TGCGCCAGCAGCTTGAGGTCTAGCGGGGACAATGAGCAGTTCTTC
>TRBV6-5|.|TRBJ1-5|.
CASSYSGYNQPQHF
TGTGCCAGCAGTTACTCGGGGTACAATCAGCCCCAGCATTTT
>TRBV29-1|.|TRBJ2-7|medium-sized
CSVVKGGEQYF
TGCAGCGTTGTTAAGGGAGGCGAGCAGTACTTC
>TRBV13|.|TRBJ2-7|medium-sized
CASSYYTGQHYEQYF
TGTGCCAGCAGCTACTACACGGGACAACACTACGAGCAGTACTTC
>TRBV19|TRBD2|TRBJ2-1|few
CASSLLAGSSYNEQFF
TGTGCCAGTAGTTTGCTAGCGGGGAGCTCCTACAATGAGCAGTTCTTC
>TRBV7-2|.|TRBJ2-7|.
CASSSSGTLTYEQYF
TGTGCCAGCAGCTCCTCCGGGACTCTTACCTACGAGCAGTACTTC
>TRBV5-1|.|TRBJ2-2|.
CASSRSGQNTGELFF
TGCGCCAGCAGCCGTTCCGGACAGAACACCGGGGAGCTGTTTTTT
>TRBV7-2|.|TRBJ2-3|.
CASSLALPGLVSSTDTQYF
TGTGCCAGCAGCTTAGCGCTCCCCGGACTTGTGTCTAGCACAGATACGCAGTATTTT
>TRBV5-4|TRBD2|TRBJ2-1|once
CASSLSGGGSYNEQFF
TGTGCCAGCAGCTTGTCCGGGGGGGGCTCCTACAATGAGCAGTTCTTC
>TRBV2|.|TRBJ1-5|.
CASKWASNQPQHF
TGTGCCAGCAAATGGGCTAGCAATCAGCCCCAGCATTTT
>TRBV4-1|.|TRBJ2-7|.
CASSTRATGGPSYYEQYF
TGCGCCAGCAGCACAAGGGCCACCGGGGGCCCGTCCTACTACGAGCAGTACTTC
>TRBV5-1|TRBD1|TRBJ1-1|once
CASAGTGRKSEAFF
TGCGCCAGCGCCGGGACAGGAAGAAAGTCTGAAGCTTTCTTT
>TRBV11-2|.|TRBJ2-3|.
CASSLSYGAGDTQYF
TGTGCCAGCAGCTTATCGTATGGGGCTGGCGATACGCAGTATTTT
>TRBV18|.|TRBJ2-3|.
CASSPYTGSATQYF
TGTGCCAGCTCACCATATACAGGGTCTGCTACGCAGTATTTT
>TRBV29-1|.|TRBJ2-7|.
CSVDRLGEQYF
TGCAGCGTTGACAGGTTGGGAGAGCAGTACTTC
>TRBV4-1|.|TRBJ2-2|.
CASSRRRPAEAGELFF
TGCGCCAGCAGCCGGAGACGGCCAGCGGAAGCCGGGGAGCTGTTTTTT
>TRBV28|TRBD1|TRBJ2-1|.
CASSFPPGDRFRNEQFF
TGTGCCAGCAGTTTCCCTCCGGGGGACAGGTTTAGGAATGAGCAGTTCTTC
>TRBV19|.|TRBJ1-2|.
CASSPGGVRGYGYTF
TGTGCCAGTAGCCCCGGCGGGGTCCGCGGCTATGGCTACACCTTC
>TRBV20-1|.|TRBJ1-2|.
CSALQTTWYTF
TGCAGTGCTCTACAGACAACTTGGTACACCTTC
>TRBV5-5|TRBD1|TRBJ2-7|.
CASSRQGGYEQYF
TGTGCCAGCAGCCGACAGGGGGGCTACGAGCAGTACTTC
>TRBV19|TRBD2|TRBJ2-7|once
CASRDLAGGSYEQYF
TGTGCCAGTAGGGACCTAGCGGGGGGGTCCTACGAGCAGTACTTC
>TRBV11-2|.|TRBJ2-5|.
CASSGQAVPSETQYF
TGTGCCAGCAGCGGGCAAGCGGTACCCTCAGAGACCCAGTACTTC
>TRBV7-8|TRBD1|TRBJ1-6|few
CASSSQGTASPLHF
TGTGCCAGCAGCTCACAGGGGACGGCATCACCCCTCCACTTT
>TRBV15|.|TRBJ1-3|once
CATKRAGTSGNTIYF
TGTGCCACCAAACGGGCAGGGACGTCTGGAAACACCATATATTTT
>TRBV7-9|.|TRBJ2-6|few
CASSGRIANVLTF
TGTGCCAGCAGCGGAAGGATCGCCAACGTCCTGACTTTC
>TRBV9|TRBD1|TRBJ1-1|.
CASAGAVRGHTEAFF
TGTGCCAGCGCCGGGGCGGTCAGGGGGCACACTGAAGCTTTCTTT
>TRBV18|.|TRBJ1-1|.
CASSPHRATEAFF
TGTGCCAGCTCACCCCACAGGGCCACTGAAGCTTTCTTT
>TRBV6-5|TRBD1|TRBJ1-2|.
CASSSTGTDFNYGYTF
TGTGCCAGCAGTTCGACCGGGACAGACTTTAACTATGGCTACACCTTC
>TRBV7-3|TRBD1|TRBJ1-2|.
CASSSGQDYGYTF
TGTGCCAGCAGCTCCGGACAGGACTATGGCTACACCTTC
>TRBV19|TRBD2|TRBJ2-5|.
CASSNSGAQETQYF
TGTGCCAGTAGTAACAGCGGGGCCCAAGAGACCCAGTACTTC
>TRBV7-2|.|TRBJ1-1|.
CASSLFLPEAFF
TGTGCCAGCAGCTTATTTCTTCCTGAAGCTTTCTTT
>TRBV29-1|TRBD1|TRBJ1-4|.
CSAGVPGQGEKLFF
TGCAGCGCCGGGGTACCGGGACAGGGAGAAAAACTGTTTTTT
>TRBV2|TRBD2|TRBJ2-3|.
CASNQRGGDTQYF
TGTGCCAGCAATCAGCGGGGGGGCGATACGCAGTATTTT
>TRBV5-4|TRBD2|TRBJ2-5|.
CASTETSGDETQYF
TGTGCCAGCACCGAGACTAGCGGGGACGAGACCCAGTACTTC
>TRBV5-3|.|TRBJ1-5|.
CARSGWDPVIHGQPQHF
TGTGCCAGAAGCGGCTGGGACCCGGTTATCCATGGGCAGCCCCAGCATTTT
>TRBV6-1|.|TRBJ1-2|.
CASSRGRGNYGYTF
TGTGCCAGCAGCAGGGGCAGGGGAAACTATGGCTACACCTTC
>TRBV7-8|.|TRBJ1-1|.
CASSPLGGTEAFF
TGTGCCAGCAGTCCATTAGGAGGGACTGAAGCTTTCTTT
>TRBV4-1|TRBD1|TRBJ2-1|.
CASMPGTGLISEQFF
TGCGCCAGCATGCCCGGGACAGGGCTAATATCTGAGCAGTTCTTC
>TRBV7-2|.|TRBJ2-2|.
CASSLDFVGAFTGELFF
TGTGCCAGCAGCTTAGATTTCGTGGGGGCCTTCACCGGGGAGCTGTTTTTT
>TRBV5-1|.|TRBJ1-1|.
CASKLIVSFTEAFF
TGCGCCAGCAAGCTCATAGTAAGTTTCACTGAAGCTTTCTTT
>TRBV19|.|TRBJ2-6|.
CASSLKGAGANVLTF
TGTGCCAGTAGTTTAAAAGGCGCTGGGGCCAACGTCCTGACTTTC
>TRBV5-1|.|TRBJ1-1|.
CASTSQGTANTEAFF
TGCGCCAGCACGTCCCAGGGTACGGCGAACACTGAAGCTTTCTTT
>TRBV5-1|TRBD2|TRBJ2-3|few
CASSRGGYTDTQYF
TGCGCCAGCAGCCGGGGGGGCTACACAGATACGCAGTATTTT
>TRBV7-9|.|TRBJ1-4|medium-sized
CASSDAGAGKLFF
TGTGCCAGCAGCGACGCCGGGGCCGGAAAACTGTTTTTT
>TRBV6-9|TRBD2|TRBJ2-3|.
CATPELAGADTQYF
TGTGCCACCCCTGAACTAGCGGGAGCAGATACGCAGTATTTT